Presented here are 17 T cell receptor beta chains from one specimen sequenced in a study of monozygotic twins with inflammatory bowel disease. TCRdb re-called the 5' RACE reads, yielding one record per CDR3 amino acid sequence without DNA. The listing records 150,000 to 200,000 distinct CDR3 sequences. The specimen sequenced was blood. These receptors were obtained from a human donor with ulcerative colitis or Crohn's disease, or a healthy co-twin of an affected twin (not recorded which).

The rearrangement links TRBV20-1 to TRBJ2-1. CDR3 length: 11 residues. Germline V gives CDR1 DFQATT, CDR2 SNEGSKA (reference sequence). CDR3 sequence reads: CSARDLAEQFF.

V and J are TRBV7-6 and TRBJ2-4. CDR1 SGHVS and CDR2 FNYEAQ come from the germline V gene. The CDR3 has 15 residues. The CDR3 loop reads CASSLVAGWQNIQYF.

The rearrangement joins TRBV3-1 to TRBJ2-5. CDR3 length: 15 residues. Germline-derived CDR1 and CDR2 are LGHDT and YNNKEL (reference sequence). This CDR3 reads CASSQGVAAQETQYF.

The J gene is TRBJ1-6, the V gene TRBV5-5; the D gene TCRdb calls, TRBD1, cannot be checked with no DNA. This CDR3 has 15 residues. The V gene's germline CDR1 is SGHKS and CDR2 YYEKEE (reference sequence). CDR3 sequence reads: CASSLNGQGGSPLHF. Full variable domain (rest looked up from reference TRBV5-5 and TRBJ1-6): DAGVTQSPTHLIKTRGQQVTLRCSPISGHKSVSWYQQVLGQGPQFIFQYYEKEERGRGNFPDRFSARQFPNYSSELNVNALLLGDSALYLCASSLNGQGGSPLHFGNGTRLTVT.

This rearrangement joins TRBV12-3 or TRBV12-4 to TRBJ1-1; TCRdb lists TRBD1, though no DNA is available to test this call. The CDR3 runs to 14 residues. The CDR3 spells CASSVGGSPQKAFF.

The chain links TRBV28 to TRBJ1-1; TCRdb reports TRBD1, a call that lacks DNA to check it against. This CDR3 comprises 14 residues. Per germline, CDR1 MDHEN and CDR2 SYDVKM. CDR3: CASSYQGMNTEAFF.

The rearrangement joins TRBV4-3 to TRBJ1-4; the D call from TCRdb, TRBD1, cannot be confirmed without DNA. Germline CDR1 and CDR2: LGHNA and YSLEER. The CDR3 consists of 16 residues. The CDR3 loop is CASSPFGGQGNEKLFF.

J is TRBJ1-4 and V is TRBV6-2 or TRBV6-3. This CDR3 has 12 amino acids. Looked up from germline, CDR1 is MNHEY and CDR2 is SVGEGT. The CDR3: CAAGRSNEKLFF.

The CDR3 spells CASSLLDRAINSPLHF. V gene TRBV5-1 combines with J gene TRBJ1-6; the D call of TRBD1 rests on TCRdb alone, since no DNA is present to check it. The CDR3 length is 16 residues. Germline CDR1 SGHRS, CDR2 YFSETQ.

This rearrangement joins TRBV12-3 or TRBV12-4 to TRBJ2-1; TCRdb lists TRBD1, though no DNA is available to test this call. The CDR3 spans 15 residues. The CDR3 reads CASRPSRGWTGEQFF.

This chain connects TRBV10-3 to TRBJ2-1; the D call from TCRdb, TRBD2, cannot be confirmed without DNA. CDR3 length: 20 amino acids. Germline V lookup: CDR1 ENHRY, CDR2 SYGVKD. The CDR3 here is CAISESLRGQGGGSNNEQFF.

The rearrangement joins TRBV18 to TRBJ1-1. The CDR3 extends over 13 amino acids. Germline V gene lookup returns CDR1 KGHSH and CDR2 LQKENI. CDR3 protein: CASHKEWATEAFF.

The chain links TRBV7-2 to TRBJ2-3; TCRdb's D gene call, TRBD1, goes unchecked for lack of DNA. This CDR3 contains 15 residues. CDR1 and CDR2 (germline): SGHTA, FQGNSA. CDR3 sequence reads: CASSLISGNTDTQYF.

The CDR3 here is CASSLAWSGGRDTQYF. The rearrangement joins TRBV5-1 to TRBJ2-3; as DNA is missing, the TRBD1 call by TCRdb cannot be tested. The CDR3 sequence is 16 residues long. CDR1 and CDR2 from the germline V gene are SGHRS and YFSETQ.

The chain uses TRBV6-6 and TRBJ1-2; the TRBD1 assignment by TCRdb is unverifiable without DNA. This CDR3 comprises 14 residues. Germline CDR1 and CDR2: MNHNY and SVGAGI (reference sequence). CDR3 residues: CASGESARISGYTF.

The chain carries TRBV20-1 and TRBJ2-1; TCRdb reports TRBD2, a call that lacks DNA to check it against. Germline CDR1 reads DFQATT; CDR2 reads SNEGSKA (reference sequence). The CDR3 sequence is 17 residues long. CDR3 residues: CSARATTSGGRYNEQFF.

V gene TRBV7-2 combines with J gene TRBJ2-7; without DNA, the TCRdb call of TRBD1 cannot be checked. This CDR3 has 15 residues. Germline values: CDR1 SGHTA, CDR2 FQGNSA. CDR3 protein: CASSFGAGGSYEQYF.